A selection of T cell receptor beta chains follows, all from one sample in a study of OX40 agonist ivuxolimab in advanced cancers. Repertoires were generated with immunoSEQ multiplex PCR, while TCRdb's copy carries only in-frame clones and drops some. The repertoire has under 40,000 clones, 90% to 95% of them found once; the top ten carry 4% to 5.5%. Sequencing used CD4+ or CD8+ T cells sorted from blood, obtained in a trial of the OX40 agonist ivuxolimab. The receptors originated from an adult with an advanced solid tumor such as melanoma, head and neck, liver or kidney cancer. Each CDR3 is given with its conserved first and last residue. Each record gives: V gene, J gene, CDR3 length, CDR3 protein.

TRBV2	TRBJ2-2	16	CASSLDRDRNTGELFF
TRBV9	TRBJ1-1	13	CASSVGSNTEAFF
TRBV4-1	TRBJ2-5	18	CASSQVGSFSGEQETQYF
TRBV27	TRBJ2-3	14	CASSPGGLTDTQYF
TRBV27	TRBJ2-7	15	CASSLLAGKIYEQYF
TRBV4-1	TRBJ2-3	14	CASSQDPPTDTQYF
TRBV7-2	TRBJ2-5	15	CASSFSHRLQETQYF
TRBV7-7	TRBJ1-1	13	CASSHGVNTEAFF
TRBV5-1	TRBJ1-3	15	CASSLGDRIGNTIYF
TRBV2	TRBJ1-1	16	CASSEIFRGMNTEAFF
TRBV27	TRBJ2-7	16	CASSSSGLAALYEQYF
TRBV19	TRBJ2-2	14	CASSIRQIGGELFF
TRBV6-5	TRBJ1-5	15	CASSPVGFSNQPQHF
TRBV5-6	TRBJ2-5	17	CASSPSLAVSYQETQYF
TRBV19	TRBJ2-7	16	CASSASPGTGVYEQYF
TRBV7-9	TRBJ1-1	13	CASSLDAGTEAFF
TRBV20-1	TRBJ2-1	11	CSANREDEQFF
TRBV28	TRBJ2-1	15	CASSFELAGYNEQFF
TRBV7-9	TRBJ1-2	18	CASSPALPPGDRDYGYTF
TRBV7-9	TRBJ1-2	16	CASSLAGEASNYGYTF
TRBV6-5	TRBJ2-1	14	CASSQSQGVNEQFF
TRBV10-3	TRBJ2-3	16	CAISDLRDRSTDTQYF
TRBV7-6	TRBJ1-6	16	CASSLNPGSNNSPLHF
TRBV6-1	TRBJ1-6	17	CASSESRLSSYNSPLHF
TRBV27	TRBJ2-2	13	CASRGQWAGELFF
TRBV13	TRBJ2-1	14	CASSERLANNEQFF
TRBV15	TRBJ2-1	15	CATSTLTASYNEQFF
TRBV2	TRBJ2-1	15	CASIPDRNSYNEQFF
TRBV15	TRBJ1-5	16	CATSARENGGDQPQHF
TRBV7-6	TRBJ2-1	14	CASSPLGGPNEQFF
TRBV6-1	TRBJ2-5	13	CASNRGGQETQYF
TRBV7-9	TRBJ2-1	16	CASSSPLAVDVREQFF
TRBV7-6	TRBJ2-1	15	CASSLDRGSGNEQFF
TRBV7-8	TRBJ1-2	14	CASSLGTRGTGYTF
TRBV6-5	TRBJ2-7	13	CASSYSSRDEQYF
TRBV9	TRBJ1-6	16	CASSDLGGGDNSPLHF
TRBV30	TRBJ2-4	13	CAWSIRRGDIQYF